These T cell receptor beta chains were read from a single sample in a study of T cell repertoires in cytomegalovirus infection. MiXCR, run by TCRdb on the reads, gives a single entry per CDR3 protein. The sample shows 350,000 to 550,000 distinct CDR3 sequences, 30% to 40% of them seen only once. The source material was PBMCs. The origin of the receptors is a human donor in good health (CMV status not recorded). Some clones in this sample may be carry-over from other donors' samples. The CDR3 runs from the conserved cysteine through the conserved F or W. A D gene is named only where the DNA matches it firmly. Expanded clones are given a class, and other clones once, few, many or no size at all.

V gene: TRBV12-3/TRBV12-4; J gene: TRBJ2-5; clone size: few; D gene: TRBD1; CDR3 DNA: TGTGCCAGCAGCCCGACAGGGCTGAGAGAGACCCAGTACTTC; CDR3 protein: CASSPTGLRETQYF
V gene: TRBV20-1; J gene: TRBJ2-7; clone size: few; D gene: .; CDR3 DNA: TGCAGTGCTAGCAGGGCAGCCTATTCCTACGAGCAGTACTTC; CDR3 protein: CSASRAAYSYEQYF
V gene: TRBV10-3; J gene: TRBJ2-3; clone size: .; D gene: TRBD2; CDR3 DNA: TGTGCCATCAGTGAGGGGCTAGCGGGGGGTCAAGATACGCAGTATTTT; CDR3 protein: CAISEGLAGGQDTQYF
V gene: TRBV29-1; J gene: TRBJ2-7; clone size: .; D gene: .; CDR3 DNA: TGCAGCGTTGTGCCTGGAGTCGACGAGCAGTACTTC; CDR3 protein: CSVVPGVDEQYF
V gene: TRBV11-2; J gene: TRBJ2-1; clone size: few; D gene: TRBD2; CDR3 DNA: TGTGCCAGCAGCCCCGGACTGCTCGGGGGGGCCCACAATGAGCAGTTCTTC; CDR3 protein: CASSPGLLGGAHNEQFF
V gene: TRBV5-1; J gene: TRBJ2-1; clone size: .; D gene: TRBD1; CDR3 DNA: TGCGCCAGCAGCCCAGGACAGGGAGGTAACAATGAGCAGTTCTTC; CDR3 protein: CASSPGQGGNNEQFF
V gene: TRBV11-2; J gene: TRBJ2-1; clone size: .; D gene: .; CDR3 DNA: TGTGCCAGCAGCCCCGGTTCCTGGGGGTCCTACAATGAGCAGTTCTTC; CDR3 protein: CASSPGSWGSYNEQFF
V gene: TRBV7-2; J gene: TRBJ1-6; clone size: many; D gene: .; CDR3 DNA: TGTGCCACCGCCCTATCAGGGTGGTCACCCCTCCACTTT; CDR3 protein: CATALSGWSPLHF
V gene: TRBV5-1; J gene: TRBJ1-2; clone size: few; D gene: .; CDR3 DNA: TGCGCCAGCAGGGTGTCGGTGGACAGTGTTGGCTACACCTTC; CDR3 protein: CASRVSVDSVGYTF
V gene: TRBV20-1; J gene: TRBJ1-2; clone size: few; D gene: TRBD1; CDR3 DNA: TGCAGTGCCCTACGGACAGGGAGTAATGGCTACACCTTC; CDR3 protein: CSALRTGSNGYTF
V gene: TRBV29-1; J gene: TRBJ2-1; clone size: few; D gene: .; CDR3 DNA: TGCAGCGTTCGGGGACGGATAGCGATTAACAATGAGCAGTTCTTC; CDR3 protein: CSVRGRIAINNEQFF
V gene: TRBV9; J gene: TRBJ2-7; clone size: .; D gene: .; CDR3 DNA: TGTGCCAGCAGCGTAGGAGGGAGCGAGCAGTACTTC; CDR3 protein: CASSVGGSEQYF
V gene: TRBV4-1; J gene: TRBJ1-3; clone size: .; D gene: .; CDR3 DNA: TGCGCCAGCAGCCACCCAGCGCTCTCTGGAAACACCATATATTTT; CDR3 protein: CASSHPALSGNTIYF
V gene: TRBV6-5; J gene: TRBJ2-2; clone size: .; D gene: .; CDR3 DNA: TGTGCCAGCAGTTACTCTTCCCCGGGGGGCGGCGGGGAGCTGTTTTTT; CDR3 protein: CASSYSSPGGGGELFF
V gene: TRBV4-2; J gene: TRBJ2-4; clone size: few; D gene: .; CDR3 DNA: TGTGCCAGCAGCCAAGAAAGGGGCGGCAAAAACATTCAGTACTTC; CDR3 protein: CASSQERGGKNIQYF
V gene: TRBV7-8; J gene: TRBJ2-6; clone size: .; D gene: .; CDR3 DNA: TGTGCCAGCAGCACTTTACAGACAGGCCTCTTATCTGGGGCCAACGTCCTGACTTTC; CDR3 protein: CASSTLQTGLLSGANVLTF
V gene: TRBV7-2; J gene: TRBJ2-5; clone size: many; D gene: .; CDR3 DNA: TGTGCCAGCAGCTTAATTGGGACACCGATCCAAGAGACCCAGTACTTC; CDR3 protein: CASSLIGTPIQETQYF
V gene: TRBV7-9; J gene: TRBJ2-4; clone size: many; D gene: .; CDR3 DNA: TGTGCCAGCAGCTTAAAGGGGATTCAGTACTTC; CDR3 protein: CASSLKGIQYF
V gene: TRBV6-1; J gene: TRBJ2-5; clone size: many; D gene: TRBD2; CDR3 DNA: TGTGCCAGCAGTGGGGGACTAGCGGGGTTTCAAGAGACCCAGTACTTC; CDR3 protein: CASSGGLAGFQETQYF
V gene: TRBV12-3/TRBV12-4; J gene: TRBJ2-7; clone size: .; D gene: .; CDR3 DNA: TGTGCCAGCAGTCCCTCCGAATCCTACGAGCAGTACTTC; CDR3 protein: CASSPSESYEQYF
V gene: TRBV6-1; J gene: TRBJ2-3; clone size: few; D gene: .; CDR3 DNA: TGTGCCAGCGTTCAGGGGACATCGAGGGATACGCAGTATTTT; CDR3 protein: CASVQGTSRDTQYF
V gene: TRBV12-3/TRBV12-4; J gene: TRBJ1-1; clone size: few; D gene: .; CDR3 DNA: TGTGCCAGCAGTTTGGGGGCGGGACTCGTAGCTTTCTTT; CDR3 protein: CASSLGAGLVAFF
V gene: TRBV6-2/TRBV6-3; J gene: TRBJ1-1; clone size: .; D gene: TRBD1; CDR3 DNA: TGTGCCGCCGGGACAGGCTTCTTGAACACTGAAGCTTTCTTT; CDR3 protein: CAAGTGFLNTEAFF
V gene: TRBV28; J gene: TRBJ2-1; clone size: .; D gene: .; CDR3 DNA: TGTGCCAGCAGTTTCCCAACCGGACTCAATGAGCAGTTCTTC; CDR3 protein: CASSFPTGLNEQFF
V gene: TRBV4-2; J gene: TRBJ2-1; clone size: few; D gene: TRBD2; CDR3 DNA: TGTGCCAGCAGCCCGCTTAGCGGGGGGGTGTACAATGAGCAGTTCTTC; CDR3 protein: CASSPLSGGVYNEQFF
V gene: TRBV28; J gene: TRBJ2-1; clone size: .; D gene: TRBD2; CDR3 DNA: TGTGCCAGCAGTTTCGGACTAGAATTTAACAATGAGCAGTTCTTC; CDR3 protein: CASSFGLEFNNEQFF
V gene: TRBV3-1; J gene: TRBJ2-1; clone size: .; D gene: .; CDR3 DNA: TGTGACAGCAGCCAAGATCGGCAGACCTACAATGAGCAGTTCTTC; CDR3 protein: CDSSQDRQTYNEQFF
V gene: TRBV6-1; J gene: TRBJ1-3; clone size: few; D gene: .; CDR3 DNA: TGTGCCAGCAGTGAAGAATGGACCCTTGGCGGAAACACCATATATTTT; CDR3 protein: CASSEEWTLGGNTIYF
V gene: TRBV30; J gene: TRBJ2-7; clone size: few; D gene: TRBD1; CDR3 DNA: TGTGCCTGGAGTTTTCCCCGACAGGGGGCGTTGGGCGAGCAGTACTTC; CDR3 protein: CAWSFPRQGALGEQYF
V gene: TRBV6-1; J gene: TRBJ2-3; clone size: .; D gene: TRBD1; CDR3 DNA: TGTGCCAGCAGTCCGCGAGGGACAGGGGGGCCCACAGATACGCAGTATTTT; CDR3 protein: CASSPRGTGGPTDTQYF
V gene: TRBV7-2; J gene: TRBJ2-7; clone size: .; D gene: TRBD2; CDR3 DNA: TGTGCCAGCAGCCCTCTAGCGGGGTTGAGCTCCTACGAGCAGTACTTC; CDR3 protein: CASSPLAGLSSYEQYF
V gene: TRBV7-6; J gene: TRBJ2-7; clone size: .; D gene: .; CDR3 DNA: TGTGCCAGCAGCCCCATGGGCGGAACTTACGAGCAGTACTTC; CDR3 protein: CASSPMGGTYEQYF
V gene: TRBV11-2; J gene: TRBJ2-3; clone size: .; D gene: .; CDR3 DNA: TGTGCCAGCAGCCCCCGAAGCGGGTGGGCCAATACGCAGTATTTT; CDR3 protein: CASSPRSGWANTQYF
V gene: TRBV7-9; J gene: TRBJ2-7; clone size: once; D gene: .; CDR3 DNA: TGTGCCAGCAGCTTAGGAACCAAGGGTGAGCAGTACTTC; CDR3 protein: CASSLGTKGEQYF
V gene: TRBV12-3/TRBV12-4; J gene: TRBJ2-2; clone size: many; D gene: .; CDR3 DNA: TGTGCCAGCACCATTATGCAGTGGGCGGAGGGGACCGGGGAGCTGTTTTTT; CDR3 protein: CASTIMQWAEGTGELFF
V gene: TRBV7-6; J gene: TRBJ2-7; clone size: .; D gene: .; CDR3 DNA: TGTGCCAGCAGCCCAAGACTGGATCGCTACGAGCAGTACTTC; CDR3 protein: CASSPRLDRYEQYF
V gene: TRBV5-1; J gene: TRBJ2-4; clone size: .; D gene: .; CDR3 DNA: TGCGCCAGCAGCTTGATCGGAGGAGCGACCAAAAACATTCAGTACTTC; CDR3 protein: CASSLIGGATKNIQYF
V gene: TRBV6-5; J gene: TRBJ2-7; clone size: many; D gene: .; CDR3 DNA: TGTGCCAGCAGACCCTCCTACGAGCAGTACTTC; CDR3 protein: CASRPSYEQYF
V gene: TRBV10-3; J gene: TRBJ1-2; clone size: .; D gene: .; CDR3 DNA: TGTGCCATCAGTGAGTCGGACTATGGCTACACCTTC; CDR3 protein: CAISESDYGYTF
V gene: TRBV10-2; J gene: TRBJ1-1; clone size: few; D gene: .; CDR3 DNA: TGCGCCAGCAGTGAGTTCCGGGGGATGAACACTGAAGCTTTCTTT; CDR3 protein: CASSEFRGMNTEAFF
V gene: TRBV6-5; J gene: TRBJ2-5; clone size: few; D gene: .; CDR3 DNA: TGTGCCAGCAGCTACCCAACCCCGACAGAGACCCAGTACTTC; CDR3 protein: CASSYPTPTETQYF
V gene: TRBV4-1; J gene: TRBJ1-4; clone size: few; D gene: .; CDR3 DNA: TGCGCCAGCAGCCACTCACAGGGTTTTGATGAAAAACTGTTTTTT; CDR3 protein: CASSHSQGFDEKLFF
V gene: TRBV7-2; J gene: TRBJ2-7; clone size: .; D gene: TRBD1; CDR3 DNA: TGTGCCAGCAGCTCGGACAGGTTTTCCTACGAGCAGTACTTC; CDR3 protein: CASSSDRFSYEQYF
V gene: TRBV4-3; J gene: TRBJ2-6; clone size: .; D gene: TRBD1; CDR3 DNA: TGCGCCAGCAGCCAAGTCACAGGGGCGAGCTCTGGGGCCAACGTCCTGACTTTC; CDR3 protein: CASSQVTGASSGANVLTF
V gene: TRBV19; J gene: TRBJ2-7; clone size: .; D gene: TRBD2; CDR3 DNA: TGTGCCAGTAGTCTGGGACTAGCGGGGACTACAGTCTACGCGCAGTACTTC; CDR3 protein: CASSLGLAGTTVYAQYF
V gene: TRBV20-1; J gene: TRBJ1-5; clone size: few; D gene: TRBD1; CDR3 DNA: TGCAGTGCTATCCGAAGGGACAGACAGTATAGCAATCAGCCCCAGCATTTT; CDR3 protein: CSAIRRDRQYSNQPQHF
V gene: TRBV6-8; J gene: TRBJ2-7; clone size: few; D gene: TRBD1; CDR3 DNA: TGTGCCAGCGGATACAGGGGTCGCGACGAGCAGTACTTC; CDR3 protein: CASGYRGRDEQYF
V gene: TRBV9; J gene: TRBJ2-3; clone size: .; D gene: .; CDR3 DNA: TGTGCCAGCAGCGTAGCCCCCGGGGGAGGTTCAGATACGCAGTATTTT; CDR3 protein: CASSVAPGGGSDTQYF
V gene: TRBV12-3/TRBV12-4; J gene: TRBJ2-2; clone size: .; D gene: TRBD1; CDR3 DNA: TGTGCCAGCAGCCTGACAGGGGGTGGCACCGGGGAGCTGTTTTTT; CDR3 protein: CASSLTGGGTGELFF
V gene: TRBV6-1; J gene: TRBJ1-5; clone size: .; D gene: .; CDR3 DNA: TGTGCCAGCAGTGCCTTGGGCAGCGGTCAGCCCCAGCATTTT; CDR3 protein: CASSALGSGQPQHF
V gene: TRBV28; J gene: TRBJ2-2; clone size: .; D gene: .; CDR3 DNA: TGTGCCACCTTGGACAGCCTTAACACCGGGGAGCTGTTTTTT; CDR3 protein: CATLDSLNTGELFF
V gene: TRBV4-1; J gene: TRBJ1-2; clone size: few; D gene: .; CDR3 DNA: TGCGCCAGCAGCCAGGGCGGGGAGGGCTATGGCTACACCTTC; CDR3 protein: CASSQGGEGYGYTF